This T cell receptor beta chain came from a study of cytomegalovirus exposure and HLA in healthy donors. Overall study findings and caveats: Later analysis identified a missense DCLRE1C variant that was linked to TCR beta V- and J-gene trimming.

PCR primers comprised 60 Vbeta and 13 Jbeta primers. Original processing methods: An analysis that came later counted some 80 million unique TCR beta chains, about 10 million shared. Generated by immunoSEQ multiplex PCR, the TCRdb table keeps only in-frame clones and is missing some. The DNA gave D and trimming, while V, J and clone size come from that table. The sample lists about 170,000 clones; roughly 78% were seen once. V lost 1 base and J lost 0; bases outside the gene matches: 5. The CDR3 has 17 amino acids. Germline CDR1 is SGHNT and CDR2 is YYREEE (reference sequence). Donors consisted of healthy bone marrow donors. Turning to this clone: The antigen is not known.

The TCR sequence derives from a woman aged 45-65 years in good health and CMV-seropositive. This chain connects TRBV5-4 to TRBJ2-3; 10 positions match TRBD2. The sample was PBMCs. The chain's CDR3 is CASSLPSGGGSTDTQYF. CDR3 coding DNA: TGTGCCAGCAGCTTGCCGAGCGGGGGGGGGAGCACAGATACGCAGTATTTT.